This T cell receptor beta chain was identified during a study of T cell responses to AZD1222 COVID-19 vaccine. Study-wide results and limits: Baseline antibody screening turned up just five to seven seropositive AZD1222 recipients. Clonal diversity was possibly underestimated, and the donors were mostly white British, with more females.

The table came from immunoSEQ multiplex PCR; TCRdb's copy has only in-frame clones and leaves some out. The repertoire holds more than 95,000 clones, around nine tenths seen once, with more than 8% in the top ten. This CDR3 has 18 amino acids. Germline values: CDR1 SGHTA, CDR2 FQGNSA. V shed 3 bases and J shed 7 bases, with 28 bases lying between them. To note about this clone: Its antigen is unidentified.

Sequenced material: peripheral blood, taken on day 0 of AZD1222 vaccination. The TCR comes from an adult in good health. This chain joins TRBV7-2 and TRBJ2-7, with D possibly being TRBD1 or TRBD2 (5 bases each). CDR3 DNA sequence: TGTGCCAGCAGCTTTCATCACGCCGCGACTGCCGAGGGGCTTGAGCAGTACTTC. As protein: CASSFHHAATAEGLEQYF.